This T cell receptor (beta chain) was sequenced for a study of blood T cells in healthy people across ages. Study details: Per every two T cells, about one barcoded beta molecule was captured by template switching.

Study-level findings and limits: A strong correlation was found between TCR beta diversity and the percentage of naive T cells.

Alongside a J-beta primer mix, a sample-barcoded 5' primer served in a second PCR lasting about 7 to 12 cycles. Template switching added a 12-random-nucleotide identifier to every cDNA molecule. TCRdb fed the 5' RACE reads into MiXCR, producing one record per CDR3 protein. Counted here are 730,000 or so distinct CDR3 sequences, roughly 45% occurring once; the ten biggest clones make up 20% to 25%. For this clonotype: Its antigen is as yet unknown.

This TCR was sampled from a woman between 55 and 75 years old in good health. Sample: blood.

The CDR3 nucleotides read TGTGCCAGCAGCTTAAATGGGGGGAGTGGGGGTCAAGAGACCCAGTACTTC. Its protein product is CASSLNGGSGGQETQYF. The chain combines TRBV7-3 with TRBJ2-5, with a tentative D call TRBD2 (6 bases). Germline assignment: CDR1 SGHTA and CDR2 FQGTGA. The V gene lost 1 base and the J gene lost 2 bases, with 17 bases spanning the gap. The CDR3 length is 17 residues.